The T cell receptor beta chain described here comes from a study of STAT5B mutations in CD4+ large granular lymphocyte leukemia. Looking at the study overall: Among healthy donors, a particular HLA allele went with more CDR3 'QG' motifs. Study findings and constraints: No patients shared main leukemic clonotypes, though 20% to 25% appeared at low frequency elsewhere. Higher CD4+ than CD8+ T-LGLL clonality might reflect small sample size. TRBV06-family usage was enriched in top patient clones (8/27) versus controls (2/35).

Only in-frame clones appear in the TCRdb table, and some are missing; sequencing was by immunoSEQ multiplex PCR. The data show approximately 34,000 clones, with around 72% seen just once and roughly 2% held by the top ten. CDR1 and CDR2 from the germline V gene are SGHDT and YYEEEE. The ends were cut back, 3 bases at V and 5 bases at J, with 14 bases in the middle. This CDR3 comprises 14 residues. In the case of this clone: Its antigen is currently unknown.

The chain recombines TRBV5-6 with TRBJ2-5, with no clear D. The clonotype comes from a human donor in good health. The sequencing input was CD4+ T cells from blood buffy coats. Here the CDR3 DNA reads TGTGCCAGCAGCTCTCACAGAAATCAGGAGACCCAGTACTTC. It codes for CASSSHRNQETQYF.